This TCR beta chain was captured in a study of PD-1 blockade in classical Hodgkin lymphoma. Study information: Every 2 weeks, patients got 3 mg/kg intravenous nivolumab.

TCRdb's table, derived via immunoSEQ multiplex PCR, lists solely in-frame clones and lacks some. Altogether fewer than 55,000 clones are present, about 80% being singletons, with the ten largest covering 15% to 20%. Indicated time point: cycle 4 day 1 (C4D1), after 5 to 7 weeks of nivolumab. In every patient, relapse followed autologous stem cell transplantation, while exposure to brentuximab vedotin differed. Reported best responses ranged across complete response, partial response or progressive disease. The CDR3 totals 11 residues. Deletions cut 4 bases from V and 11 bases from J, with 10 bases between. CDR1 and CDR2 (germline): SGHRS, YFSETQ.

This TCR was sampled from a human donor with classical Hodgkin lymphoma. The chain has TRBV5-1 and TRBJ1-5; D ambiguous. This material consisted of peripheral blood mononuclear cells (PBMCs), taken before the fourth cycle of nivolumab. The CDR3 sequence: CASSPKRSQHF. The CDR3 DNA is TGCGCCAGCAGCCCCAAGAGGTCCCAGCATTTT.